These 2 T cell receptor beta chains were sequenced from one sample in a study of T cells after posttransplantation cyclophosphamide (dated by TCRdb to the mid-2010s). The control group consisted of roughly 10 patients who received myeloablative marrow transplants with methotrexate plus a calcineurin inhibitor and who were sampled 1 year after transplant. Preparation of the library involved the immunoSEQ multiplex PCR assay. TCRdb's version of the immuneACCESS table is confined to in-frame rearrangements and falls short of the full clone set. An unresolved V gene accounts for under half of the shortfall where checked; the remainder is of unknown origin. A total of roughly 17,000 clones appear in this sample, roughly 85% of them only once. Around 28% of the sample belongs to the ten largest clones. The source was PBMCs, collected after allogeneic stem cell transplant with calcineurin inhibitor and methotrexate. The receptors originated from a female patient aged 18 to 29 who received an allogeneic stem cell transplant from an unrelated donor, was CMV-positive, and had acute and chronic GVHD. After a transplant, the donor of the graft may account for some T cells.

This sequence joins TRBV30 and TRBJ1-5; D call uncertain. V was clipped by 0 bases and J by 5 bases, with 11 bases between them. Per the germline V gene, CDR1 is GTSNPN and CDR2 is SVGIG (reference sequence). This CDR3 contains 14 residues. In DNA, the CDR3 is TGTGCCTGGAGTGTAAATTCTCTATATCAGCCCCAGCATTTT. As protein: CAWSVNSLYQPQHF.

This clone showed up just once. The chain combines TRBV30 with TRBJ2-1; the D is unclear. The ends were cut back, 2 bases at V and 6 bases at J, with 8 bases in the middle. This CDR3 is built from 12 residues. CDR1 is GTSNPN, CDR2 SVGIG, per germline (reference sequence). DNA of the CDR3: TGTGCCTGGAGTCCCCATCCCAATGAGCAGTTCTTC. Its protein product is CAWSPHPNEQFF.